The 10 T cell receptor beta chains below were found in one sample sequenced in a study of cytotoxic CD8 clonotypes in ibrutinib-treated CLL. Generated by immunoSEQ multiplex PCR, the TCRdb table keeps only in-frame clones and is missing some. This sample has roughly 60,000 clones, with around 68% found just once. The material sequenced was PBMCs, taken after 12 months of ibrutinib treatment. The receptors come from a human donor with chronic lymphocytic leukemia.

V usage is TRBV7-7 and J usage is TRBJ2-1; D is perhaps TRBD1 (6 bases). Trimming took off 2 bases at V and 4 bases at J, with 15 bases between the two ends. Germline lookup yields CDR1 SSHAT and CDR2 FNYEAQ (reference sequence). The CDR3 runs 16 residues. The CDR3 is CASSLHPDRSYNEQFF. CDR3 nucleotide sequence: TGTGCCAGCAGCTTACATCCGGACAGAAGTTACAATGAGCAGTTCTTC.

J is TRBJ2-7 and V is TRBV10-2, with 10 bases aligning to TRBD1. The CDR3 covers 16 residues. V gave up 3 bases and J gave up 5 bases; unmatched junction bases: 10. Germline CDR1 is WSHSY and CDR2 is SAAADI. CDR3 sequence reads: CASSELWTGGKNEQYF. The CDR3 nucleotides are TGCGCCAGCAGTGAACTTTGGACAGGGGGAAAGAACGAGCAGTACTTC.

The chain combines TRBV18 with TRBJ1-2; perhaps TRBD1 as D (5 bases). The CDR3 spans 17 residues. In germline, CDR1 is KGHSH, CDR2 LQKENI. The V gene lost 3 bases and the J gene lost 8 bases, with 25 bases spanning the gap. CDR3: CASSPSSGRTGKDGYTF. The CDR3 bases are TGTGCCAGCTCACCGAGTTCCGGGCGCACAGGAAAAGACGGCTACACCTTC.

This clone was recorded a few times. The chain combines TRBV28 with TRBJ2-5; 8 nucleotides line up with TRBD1. The junction had 6 bases not matched to a gene; V was cut back by 7 bases and J by 2 bases. The CDR3 totals 14 residues. CDR1 and CDR2 from the germline V gene are MDHEN and SYDVKM. CDR3 amino acids: CASTHRDRQETQYF. CDR3 nucleotide sequence: TGTGCCAGCACCCATAGGGACAGGCAAGAGACCCAGTACTTC.

The rearrangement joins TRBV29-1 to TRBJ2-3; D is tentatively TRBD1 or TRBD2 (5 bases each). CDR1 is SQVTM and CDR2 is ANQGSEA in the germline V gene. Trimming took 6 bases from V and 4 from J, leaving 17 bases between them. CDR3 length: 14 amino acids. CDR3 loop: CSVAKGTSADTQYF. DNA for the CDR3: TGCAGCGTAGCTAAAGGGACGTCTGCAGATACGCAGTATTTT.

This clone was recorded only once. The chain has TRBV7-2 and TRBJ1-1; D gene unclear. The CDR3 is made up of 14 amino acids. The germline V gene has CDR1 SGHTA and CDR2 FQGNSA. The V and J ends lost 4 bases and 4 bases respectively, with 13 bases between them. This CDR3 reads CASSSPGWGTEAFF. DNA for the CDR3: TGTGCCAGCAGCTCCCCGGGTTGGGGCACTGAAGCTTTCTTT.

The chain has TRBV7-9 and TRBJ2-7; TRBD1 agrees at 8 bases. The CDR3 spans 15 residues. Trimming at V came to 5 bases and at J to 4 bases, leaving 10 bases not matched to a gene. The germline V gene encodes CDR1 SEHNR and CDR2 FQNEAQ (reference sequence). The CDR3 DNA follows: TGTGCCAGCAGCCATCCCGACAGGGGTTGGTACGAGCAGTACTTC. Protein sequence: CASSHPDRGWYEQYF. Complete variable domain (other parts from reference TRBV7-9 and TRBJ2-7): DTGVSQNPRHKITKRGQNVTFRCDPISEHNRLYWYRQTLGQGPEFLTYFQNEAQLEKSRLLSDRFSAERPKGSFSTLEIQRTEQGDSAMYLCASSHPDRGWYEQYFGPGTRLTVT.

The chain couples TRBV9 to TRBJ1-2; no reliable D call. This CDR3 comprises 12 residues. V was cut by 3 bases and J by 8 bases, with 11 bases left in between. Germline V gene data show CDR1 as SGDLS and CDR2 as YYNGEE. CDR3 nucleotides: TGTGCCAGCAGCGCCGCTGGGGTAGGCTACACCTTC. Protein product: CASSAAGVGYTF.

The chain recombines TRBV18 with TRBJ2-3; 8 positions agree with TRBD2. The CDR3 has 15 amino acids. CDR1 is KGHSH and CDR2 is LQKENI in the germline V gene. J lost 1 base, V lost 2 bases, and 2 bases had no gene match. For the CDR3, the DNA is TGTGCCAGCTCACCAGGGCGGGAGGGCACAGATACGCAGTATTTT. Its protein is CASSPGREGTDTQYF. Drawing the rest from reference TRBV18 and TRBJ2-3, the complete variable domain is NAGVMQNPRHLVRRRGQEARLRCSPMKGHSHVYWYRQLPEEGLKFMVYLQKENIIDESGMPKERFSAEFPKEGPSILRIQQVVRGDSAAYFCASSPGREGTDTQYFGPGTRLTVL.

V and J are TRBV5-4 and TRBJ1-2; TRBD1 agrees at 10 bases. The germline gives CDR1 SGHNT, CDR2 YYREEE (reference sequence). The junction had 5 bases not matched to a gene; V was cut back by 7 bases and J by 2 bases. This CDR3 has 14 residues. CDR3 DNA sequence: TGTGCCAGCCGCAGGACAGGGGGGAACTATGGCTACACCTTC. Translation: CASRRTGGNYGYTF.